Listed here are 26 T cell receptor beta chains from one sample, sequenced in a study of CD8 T cells in Susac syndrome. The authors reverse transcribed roughly 0.5 to 1 ug RNA with random hexamers. Using its own MiXCR run on the immunoSEQ multiplex PCR reads, TCRdb lists one record per CDR3 protein. This repertoire shows about 300,000 distinct CDR3 sequences, 65% to 90% found once; its top ten account for around 0.2%. The sequenced sample was CD8+ T cells from PBMCs. All receptors derive from a human donor with multiple sclerosis.

The chain employs TRBV5-6 and TRBJ2-3; D is possibly TRBD2 (5 bases). With 2 bases removed from V and 0 bases from J, the gap between germline ends came to 10 bases. Germline-derived CDR1 and CDR2 are SGHDT and YYEEEE. The CDR3 runs 15 residues. The CDR3 DNA reads as TGTGCCAGCAGCTTTCCGGGAACTAGCACAGATACGCAGTATTTT. Protein sequence: CASSFPGTSTDTQYF.

This clonotype was seen just once. V gene TRBV7-2 combines with J gene TRBJ1-5, with D maybe TRBD1 (5 bases). V was cut by 5 bases and J by 1 base, with 12 bases left in between. The CDR3 is 15 amino acids. The germline V gene has CDR1 SGHTA and CDR2 FQGNSA. This CDR3 is CASSVNGASNQPQHF. CDR3 DNA: TGTGCCAGCAGCGTTAACGGGGCCAGCAATCAGCCCCAGCATTTT.

The chain links TRBV9 to TRBJ2-2, with TRBD2 matching over 13 bases. The CDR3 runs 18 residues. The trim removed 3 bases at V and 3 bases at J, leaving 8 bases unmatched. Germline lookup yields CDR1 SGDLS and CDR2 YYNGEE. CDR3 protein: CASSAGGLAGPHTGELFF. The CDR3 coding sequence is TGTGCCAGCAGCGCCGGGGGACTAGCGGGACCCCACACCGGGGAGCTGTTTTTT.

This chain uses TRBV12-3 or TRBV12-4 with TRBJ2-3; a weak D match, TRBD2 (6 bases). The CDR3 has 16 residues. Trimming took 7 bases from V and 2 from J, leaving 19 bases between them. The CDR3 coding sequence is TGTGCCAGCAAACTCCTTGGCGGGGCAACCACAGATACGCAGTATTTT. The encoded protein is CASKLLGGATTDTQYF.

The chain combines TRBV20-1 with TRBJ2-3; D remains unclear. V shed 6 bases and J shed 1 base, with 11 bases lying between them. The germline gives CDR1 DFQATT, CDR2 SNEGSKA (reference sequence). The CDR3 contains 13 residues. In DNA, the CDR3 is TGCAGTGCGGTCGTAAGGGGCACAGATACGCAGTATTTT. It translates to CSAVVRGTDTQYF.

V is TRBV28 and J is TRBJ1-5; D perhaps matches TRBD1 (5 bases). Germline V gene data show CDR1 as MDHEN and CDR2 as SYDVKM. There are 14 residues in the CDR3. Deletions cut 5 bases from V and 4 bases from J, with 12 bases between. CDR3 protein: CASSEGPPNQPQHF. CDR3 DNA sequence: TGTGCCAGCAGTGAGGGACCGCCGAATCAGCCCCAGCATTTT.

DNA of the CDR3: TGTGCCAGCAGCATTACTCCCGGGACCAACTACGAGCAGTACTTC. Encoded protein: CASSITPGTNYEQYF. The rearrangement uses TRBV27 and TRBJ2-7; either TRBD1 or TRBD2 may supply D (5 bases each). Trimming took off 6 bases at V and 3 bases at J, with 18 bases between the two ends. The germline V gene has CDR1 MNHEY and CDR2 SMNVEV (reference sequence). This CDR3 comprises 15 residues.

The gene calls are TRBV28 and TRBJ2-7, with TRBD1 as a possible D gene (6 bases). Looked up from germline, CDR1 is MDHEN and CDR2 is SYDVKM. Trimming took 3 bases from V and 0 from J, leaving 21 bases between them. This CDR3 contains 18 residues. CDR3 DNA: TGTGCCAGCAGTTTTCGCAAACTACCTGGACAGCTCTCCTACGAGCAGTACTTC. Translated, it gives CASSFRKLPGQLSYEQYF.

This chain links TRBV19 with TRBJ2-1; TRBD2 matches 9 bases. With V trimmed by 7 bases and J by 7 bases, 14 bases remained unmatched. The germline gives CDR1 LNHDA, CDR2 SQIVND (reference sequence). There are 16 residues in the CDR3. The CDR3: CASIPWREGNLNEQFF. DNA of the CDR3: TGTGCCAGTATCCCCTGGCGGGAGGGGAATTTAAATGAGCAGTTCTTC.

The chain uses TRBV7-9 and TRBJ2-7; D not certain. The ends were cut back, 1 base at V and 4 bases at J, with 11 bases in the middle. Germline loops: CDR1 SEHNR, CDR2 FQNEAQ (reference sequence). The CDR3 sequence is 14 residues long. In DNA form, the CDR3 reads TGTGCCAGCAGCTTAGAAATAGGCAGATACGAGCAGTACTTC. Translated, it gives CASSLEIGRYEQYF.

The chain recombines TRBV7-9 with TRBJ2-1; 11 bases agree with TRBD2. This CDR3 spans 13 amino acids. Germline CDR1 and CDR2: SEHNR and FQNEAQ (reference sequence). V lost 4 bases, J lost 8 bases, and 1 base stayed unmatched. CDR3 sequence (DNA): TGTGCCAGCAGCTCGGGACTAGCGGATGAGCAGTTCTTC. The encoded protein is CASSSGLADEQFF.

DNA for the CDR3: TGTGCCAGCAGCACACGCGGGACTAGACCCCACGAGCAGTACTTC. Protein product: CASSTRGTRPHEQYF. The V call is TRBV5-6, the J call TRBJ2-7; 8 bases are shared with TRBD2. The CDR3 contains 15 residues. J was trimmed by 5 bases and V by 4 bases; bases with no gene match: 11. In germline, CDR1 is SGHDT, CDR2 YYEEEE.

The chain is built from TRBV28 and TRBJ1-1; D not certain. Germline V gene sequence: CDR1 MDHEN, CDR2 SYDVKM. The CDR3 has 13 amino acids. The V and J ends lost 4 bases and 1 base respectively, with 7 bases between them. CDR3 residues: CASSSEGNTEAFF. CDR3 nucleotide sequence: TGTGCCAGCAGTTCGGAGGGGAACACTGAAGCTTTCTTT.

This clonotype appeared a single time. One junction end does not reproduce the germline sequence, and a read error may be involved. J is TRBJ1-4 and V is TRBV6-5, with D possibly TRBD1 on 6 matching bases. Germline CDR1 MNHEY, CDR2 SVGAGI. The CDR3 totals 14 residues. DNA for the CDR3: TGTGCCAGCAGCTACTCCCCAGGGGATGAAAAACTGTTTTTT. Protein product: CASSYSPGDEKLFF.

This chain connects TRBV4-1 to TRBJ2-5; D is perhaps TRBD2 (5 bases). CDR3 length: 16 residues. Trimming took 3 bases from V and 5 from J, leaving 19 bases between them. Germline loops: CDR1 MGHRA, CDR2 YSYEKL. CDR3 loop: CASSHRSEDFYETQYF. The CDR3 DNA reads TGCGCCAGCAGCCATCGCTCGGAGGATTTTTATGAGACCCAGTACTTC.

This sequence joins TRBV6-1 and TRBJ1-1; D remains ambiguous. Trimming took 5 bases from V and 0 from J, leaving 13 bases between them. Germline V CDR1 and CDR2: MNHNS, SASEGT. The length of the CDR3 is 15 residues. DNA for the CDR3: TGTGCCAGCAGTCAGGACGGATTCATGAACACTGAAGCTTTCTTT. It specifies CASSQDGFMNTEAFF.

The chain joins TRBV6-2 or TRBV6-3 to TRBJ2-1, with D possibly called TRBD1 or TRBD2 (5 bases each). Trimming took off 2 bases at V and 5 bases at J, with 10 bases between the two ends. CDR1 is MNHEY and CDR2 is SVGEGT in the germline V gene. This CDR3 has 14 amino acids. The DNA for the CDR3 is TGTGCCAGCAGTTACGACCGGGACCACAATGAGCAGTTCTTC. Its protein is CASSYDRDHNEQFF.

The rearrangement joins TRBV19 to TRBJ1-5; possible D gene TRBD1, 5 bases. V lost 9 bases and J 9 bases, leaving 15 bases between the germline ends. Germline lookup yields CDR1 LNHDA and CDR2 SQIVND (reference sequence). CDR3 length: 12 amino acids. CDR3 coding DNA: TGTGCCAGCTGGGGGGGATTACCGCCCCAGCATTTT. It is translated as CASWGGLPPQHF.

The J gene is TRBJ2-5, the V gene TRBV7-9, with TRBD1 matching over 9 bases. The CDR3 has 15 amino acids. The V gene end was trimmed by 5 bases and the J gene end by 5 bases; junction bases not matched to a gene: 9. The germline CDR1 and CDR2 sequences are SEHNR and FQNEAQ (reference sequence). The CDR3 spells CASSPTGGGGETQYF. CDR3 DNA: TGTGCCAGCAGCCCTACAGGGGGCGGAGGGGAGACCCAGTACTTC.

In regard to this clonotype: A junction boundary mismatches the germline segment, possibly from a read error. The CDR3 loop reads CASSVGELNERFF. As DNA, the CDR3 is TGTGCCAGCAGCGTGGGGGAGTTGAATGAGCGGTTCTTC. The V gene is TRBV9, the J gene TRBJ2-1; D assignment may be TRBD1 or TRBD2 (5 bases each). The V gene's germline CDR1 is SGDLS and CDR2 YYNGEE. The CDR3 runs to 13 residues.

The chain recombines TRBV7-8 with TRBJ2-7, with TRBD2 matching over 12 bases. Trimming cost V 5 bases and J 3 bases; bases outside gene matches: 11. This CDR3 contains 17 residues. The germline CDR1 and CDR2 sequences are SGHVS and FQNEAQ. The CDR3 is CASSPHATSGSIYEQYF. The CDR3 DNA follows: TGTGCCAGCAGCCCTCACGCGACTAGCGGGAGTATCTACGAGCAGTACTTC. The variable domain in full, completed from reference TRBV7-8 and TRBJ2-7, reads GAGVSQSPRYKVAKRGQDVALRCDPISGHVSLFWYQQALGQGPEFLTYFQNEAQLDKSGLPSDRFFAERPEGSVSTLKIQRTQQEDSAVYLCASSPHATSGSIYEQYFGPGTRLTVT.

This chain joins TRBV25-1 and TRBJ2-7, with a possible D match to TRBD2 (6 bases). In germline, CDR1 is MGHDK, CDR2 SYGVNS. Trimming pared 4 bases from V and 3 bases from J, leaving 13 bases between. This CDR3 comprises 14 residues. The CDR3 here is CASSGGAGYYEQYF. CDR3 DNA sequence: TGTGCCAGCAGTGGCGGGGCAGGCTACTACGAGCAGTACTTC.

V gene TRBV7-2 combines with J gene TRBJ2-7, with TRBD2 matching over 9 bases. Looked up from germline, CDR1 is SGHTA and CDR2 is FQGNSA. The V gene end was trimmed by 3 bases and the J gene end by 5 bases; junction bases not matched to a gene: 11. CDR3 size: 16 residues. This CDR3 is CASSFPLAGSYHEQYF. The CDR3 coding sequence is TGTGCCAGCAGCTTTCCCCTAGCGGGATCCTACCACGAGCAGTACTTC.

The gene calls are TRBV4-3 and TRBJ2-3; TRBD1 matches at 11 bases. From germline, CDR1 is LGHNA and CDR2 YSLEER. The J segment lost 2 bases and the V segment lost 0 bases, leaving 16 bases of the junction unmatched. The CDR3 spans 21 residues. The CDR3 nucleotides read TGCGCCAGCAGCCAAGATAGGGGACAGGGGGGAGGTCAACCCCACACAGATACGCAGTATTTT. Residues: CASSQDRGQGGGQPHTDTQYF.

This clonotype was detected only once. The DNA of the CDR3 is TGTGCCAGCAGTTCAAACTCGAACACCGGGGAGCTGTTTTTT. Translation: CASSSNSNTGELFF. The V and J genes are TRBV28 and TRBJ2-2; no clear D. V gave up 4 bases and J gave up 0 bases, with 6 bases separating them. Germline CDR1 reads MDHEN; CDR2 reads SYDVKM. The CDR3 has 14 residues.

The rearrangement links TRBV7-9 to TRBJ1-6; D remains ambiguous. Germline V gene sequence: CDR1 SEHNR, CDR2 FQNEAQ (reference sequence). V shed 2 bases and J shed 6 bases, with 8 bases lying between them. The CDR3 loop spans 14 amino acids. In DNA, the CDR3 is TGTGCCAGCAGCTTATTGGTTATTAATTCACCCCTCCACTTT. Encoded protein: CASSLLVINSPLHF.